The next 9 T cell receptor beta chains were all read from a single sample in a study of cytomegalovirus exposure and HLA in healthy donors. The PCR employed 60 Vbeta primers together with 13 Jbeta primers. The table came from immunoSEQ multiplex PCR; TCRdb's copy has only in-frame clones and leaves some out. In the table there are 95,000 to 150,000 clones, around four fifths of which are singletons. Sequencing used PBMCs. Source of these receptors: a man aged 40-49 years in good health and CMV-seronegative.

The rearrangement links TRBV10-3 to TRBJ2-1, with 7 bases aligning to TRBD2. The V segment lost 3 bases and the J segment 2 bases; nucleotides outside the gene matches: 4. This CDR3 is built from 15 residues. Germline V CDR1 and CDR2: ENHRY, SYGVKD. The CDR3 sequence is CAISESSGAYNEQFF. CDR3 DNA: TGTGCCATCAGTGAATCTAGCGGCGCCTACAATGAGCAGTTCTTC.

This clone showed up just once. Here the CDR3 DNA reads TGTGCCTGGCGGACAGGGATTGGTGGGGGGCAGTTCTTC. Translated: CAWRTGIGGGQFF. The chain joins TRBV30 to TRBJ2-1, with TRBD1 matching over 8 bases. V shed 5 bases and J 12 bases; nucleotides not matched to a gene: 12. This CDR3 comprises 13 residues. Germline CDR1 reads GTSNPN; CDR2 reads SVGIG (reference sequence).

This rearrangement joins TRBV7-2 to TRBJ1-4; D call uncertain. Germline V lookup: CDR1 SGHTA, CDR2 FQGNSA. The CDR3 spans 14 residues. The V end was cut by 3 bases, the J end by 7 bases, with 12 bases between. CDR3: CASSFGPGGEKLFF. In nucleotides, the CDR3 is TGTGCCAGCAGCTTCGGGCCTGGAGGTGAAAAACTGTTTTTT.

This clone was detected only a few times. This sequence joins TRBV7-8 and TRBJ2-3; D may be TRBD2 (6 bases). The CDR3 extends over 12 amino acids. The ends were cut back, 4 bases at V and 8 bases at J, with 10 bases in the middle. CDR1 is SGHVS, CDR2 FQNEAQ, per germline. CDR3 protein: CASSSWGVTQYF. The CDR3 DNA is TGTGCCAGCAGCTCTTGGGGGGTTACGCAGTATTTT.

In regard to this clone: A read error may account for a junction end that differs from germline. The gene calls are TRBV19 and TRBJ1-1; D gene unclear. Per germline, CDR1 LNHDA and CDR2 SQIVND (reference sequence). The CDR3 is 12 amino acids. The CDR3 DNA reads TGTACCAGTAGCCCCCCGGGGACTGAAGCTTTCTTT. This gives the protein CTSSPPGTEAFF.

V gene TRBV5-4 combines with J gene TRBJ1-1, with 8 positions matching TRBD1. The CDR3 runs 15 residues. The junction had 5 bases not matched to a gene; V was cut back by 0 bases and J by 4 bases. Germline lookup yields CDR1 SGHNT and CDR2 YYREEE (reference sequence). CDR3 amino acids: CASSLGPDRATEAFF. In nucleotides, the CDR3 is TGTGCCAGCAGCTTGGGACCGGACAGGGCCACTGAAGCTTTCTTT.

CDR3 sequence: CASSFNQGWDEKLFF. The CDR3 DNA follows: TGTGCCAGCAGCTTTAATCAGGGGTGGGATGAAAAACTGTTTTTT. The chain employs TRBV5-6 and TRBJ1-4; D possibly corresponds to TRBD1 (6 bases). V dropped 2 bases and J dropped 6 bases, with 14 bases sitting between them. Germline CDR1 and CDR2: SGHDT and YYEEEE. This CDR3 has 15 amino acids.

Concerning this clone itself: Germline is not matched at one junction end, which may reflect a read error. The rearrangement uses TRBV27 and TRBJ2-6; 8 bases align to TRBD1. This CDR3 comprises 17 residues. The V gene's germline CDR1 is MNHEY and CDR2 SMNVEV (reference sequence). CDR3 sequence: CASRWTGRVSGANGLTF. The CDR3 coding sequence is TGTGCCAGCAGATGGACAGGGCGCGTCTCCGGGGCCAACGGCCTGACTTTC.

This clone was observed once. The chain carries TRBV19 and TRBJ1-5; 7 nucleotides align to TRBD1. The CDR3 totals 14 residues. Germline trimming cut 8 bases from V and 3 bases from J; bases unmatched to any gene: 7. Germline V gene data show CDR1 as LNHDA and CDR2 as SQIVND (reference sequence). The CDR3, as DNA: TGTGCCAGTGCCCTGACAGGGTTCAATCAGCCCCAGCATTTT. This translates into CASALTGFNQPQHF.